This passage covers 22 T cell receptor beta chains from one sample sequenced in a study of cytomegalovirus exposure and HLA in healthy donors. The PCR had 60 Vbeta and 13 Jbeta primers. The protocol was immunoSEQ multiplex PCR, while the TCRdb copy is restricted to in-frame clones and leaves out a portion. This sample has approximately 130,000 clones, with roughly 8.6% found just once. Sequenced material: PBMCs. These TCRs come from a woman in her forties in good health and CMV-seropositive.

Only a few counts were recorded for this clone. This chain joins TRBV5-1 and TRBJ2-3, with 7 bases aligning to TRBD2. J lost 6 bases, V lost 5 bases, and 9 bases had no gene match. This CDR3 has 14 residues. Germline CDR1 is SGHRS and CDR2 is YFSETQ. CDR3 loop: CASRYGLESDTQYF. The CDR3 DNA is TGCGCCAGCAGGTACGGACTAGAATCGGATACGCAGTATTTT.

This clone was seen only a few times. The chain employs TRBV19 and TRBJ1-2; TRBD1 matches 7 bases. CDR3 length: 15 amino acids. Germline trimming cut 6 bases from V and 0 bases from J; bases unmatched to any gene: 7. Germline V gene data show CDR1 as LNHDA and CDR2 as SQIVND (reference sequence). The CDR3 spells CASRPPGQSNYGYTF. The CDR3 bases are TGTGCCAGTAGGCCCCCGGGACAGTCTAACTATGGCTACACCTTC. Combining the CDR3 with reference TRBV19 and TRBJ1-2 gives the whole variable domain DGGITQSPKYLFRKEGQNVTLSCEQNLNHDAMYWYRQDPGQGLRLIYYSQIVNDFQKGDIAEGYSVSREKKESFPLTVTSAQKNPTAFYLCASRPPGQSNYGYTFGSGTRLTVV.

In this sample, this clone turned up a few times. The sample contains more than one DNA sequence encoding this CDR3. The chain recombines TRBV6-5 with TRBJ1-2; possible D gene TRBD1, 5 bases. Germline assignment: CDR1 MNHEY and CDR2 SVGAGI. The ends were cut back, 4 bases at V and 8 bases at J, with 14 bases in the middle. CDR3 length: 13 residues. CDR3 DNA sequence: TGTGCCAGCAGTTCCCCTGGGGCCTACGGCTACACCTTC. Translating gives CASSSPGAYGYTF.

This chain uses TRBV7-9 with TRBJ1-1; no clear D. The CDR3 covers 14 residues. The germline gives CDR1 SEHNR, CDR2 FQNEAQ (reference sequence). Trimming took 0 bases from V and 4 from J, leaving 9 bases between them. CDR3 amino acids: CASSLAGSTTEAFF. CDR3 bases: TGTGCCAGCAGCTTAGCGGGGAGTACCACTGAAGCTTTCTTT.

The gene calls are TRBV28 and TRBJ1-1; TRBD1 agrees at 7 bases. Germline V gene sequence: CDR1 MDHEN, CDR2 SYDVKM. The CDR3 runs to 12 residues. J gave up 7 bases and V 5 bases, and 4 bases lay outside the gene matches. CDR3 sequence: CASSIGQVEAFF. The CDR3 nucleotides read TGTGCCAGCAGTATCGGACAGGTTGAAGCTTTCTTT.

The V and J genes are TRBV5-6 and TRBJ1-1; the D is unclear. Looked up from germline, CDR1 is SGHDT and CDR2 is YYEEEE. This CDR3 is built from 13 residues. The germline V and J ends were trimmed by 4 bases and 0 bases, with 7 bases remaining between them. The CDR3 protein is CASSGLMNTEAFF. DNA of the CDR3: TGTGCCAGCAGCGGGCTGATGAACACTGAAGCTTTCTTT.

This CDR3 is CASSPAGGYTDTQYF. CDR3 nucleotide sequence: TGTGCCAGCAGCCCGGCGGGGGGCTACACAGATACGCAGTATTTT. The chain links TRBV7-9 to TRBJ2-3; 8 bases are a match to TRBD2. Germline V gene lookup returns CDR1 SEHNR and CDR2 FQNEAQ (reference sequence). The CDR3 has 15 amino acids. V lost 5 bases and J lost 2; bases outside the gene matches: 6.

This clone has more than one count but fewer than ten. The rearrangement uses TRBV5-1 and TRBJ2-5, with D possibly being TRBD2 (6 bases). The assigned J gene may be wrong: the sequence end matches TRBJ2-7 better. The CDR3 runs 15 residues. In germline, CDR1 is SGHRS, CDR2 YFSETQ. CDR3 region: CASSPSRESSYEQYF. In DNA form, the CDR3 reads TGCGCCAGCAGTCCCTCGCGGGAAAGCTCCTACGAGCAGTACTTC.

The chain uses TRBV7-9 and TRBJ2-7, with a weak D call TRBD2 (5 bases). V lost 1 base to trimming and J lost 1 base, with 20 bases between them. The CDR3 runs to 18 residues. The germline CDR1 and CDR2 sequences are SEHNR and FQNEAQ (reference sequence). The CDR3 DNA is TGTGCCAGCAGCTTAGATTTTGGCACGGGGATGGGTTCCTACGAGCAGTACTTC. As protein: CASSLDFGTGMGSYEQYF.

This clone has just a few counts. CDR3 loop: CASSFSTGEAYYGYTF. The CDR3 DNA sequence: TGTGCCAGCAGTTTCTCGACAGGGGAGGCCTACTATGGCTACACCTTC. The chain is built from TRBV27 and TRBJ1-2, with 8 bases aligning to TRBD1. The junction had 9 bases not matched to a gene; V was cut back by 3 bases and J by 3 bases. Germline values: CDR1 MNHEY, CDR2 SMNVEV (reference sequence). This CDR3 is 16 amino acids long.

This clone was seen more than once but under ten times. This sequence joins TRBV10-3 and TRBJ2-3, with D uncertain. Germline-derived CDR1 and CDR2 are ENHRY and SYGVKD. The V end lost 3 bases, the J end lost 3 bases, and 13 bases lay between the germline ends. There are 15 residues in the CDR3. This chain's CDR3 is CAISESSMRTDTQYF. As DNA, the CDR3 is TGTGCCATCAGTGAATCGAGTATGAGGACAGATACGCAGTATTTT.

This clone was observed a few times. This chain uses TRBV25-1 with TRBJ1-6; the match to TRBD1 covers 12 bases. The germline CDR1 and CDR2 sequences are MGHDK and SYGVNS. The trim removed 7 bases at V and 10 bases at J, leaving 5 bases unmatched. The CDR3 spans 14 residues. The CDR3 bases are TGTGCCAGCACCGGGACAGGGGGCCGGTCACCCCTCCACTTT. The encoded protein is CASTGTGGRSPLHF.

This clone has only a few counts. The chain's CDR3 is CASSTGQGGETQYF. The CDR3 region has the DNA TGTGCCAGTAGTACGGGACAGGGGGGAGAGACCCAGTACTTC. The chain combines TRBV19 with TRBJ2-5; 11 nucleotides align to TRBD1. Germline V gene data show CDR1 as LNHDA and CDR2 as SQIVND (reference sequence). Unmatched junction bases numbered 2, after V lost 4 bases and J lost 4 bases. The CDR3 is 14 residues long.

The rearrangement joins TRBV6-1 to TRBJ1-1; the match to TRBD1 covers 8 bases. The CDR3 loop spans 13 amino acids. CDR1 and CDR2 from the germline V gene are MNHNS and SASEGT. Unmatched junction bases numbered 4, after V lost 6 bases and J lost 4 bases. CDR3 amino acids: CASRQDRVTEAFF. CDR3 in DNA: TGTGCCAGCAGGCAGGACAGGGTCACTGAAGCTTTCTTT.

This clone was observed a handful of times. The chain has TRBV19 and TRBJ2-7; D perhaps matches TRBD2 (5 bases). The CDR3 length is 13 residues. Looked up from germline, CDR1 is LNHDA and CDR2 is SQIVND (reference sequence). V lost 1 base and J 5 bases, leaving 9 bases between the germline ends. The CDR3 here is CASSIGGIHEQYF. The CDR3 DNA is TGTGCCAGTAGTATAGGAGGGATCCACGAGCAGTACTTC. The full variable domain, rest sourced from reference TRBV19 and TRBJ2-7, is DGGITQSPKYLFRKEGQNVTLSCEQNLNHDAMYWYRQDPGQGLRLIYYSQIVNDFQKGDIAEGYSVSREKKESFPLTVTSAQKNPTAFYLCASSIGGIHEQYFGPGTRLTVT.

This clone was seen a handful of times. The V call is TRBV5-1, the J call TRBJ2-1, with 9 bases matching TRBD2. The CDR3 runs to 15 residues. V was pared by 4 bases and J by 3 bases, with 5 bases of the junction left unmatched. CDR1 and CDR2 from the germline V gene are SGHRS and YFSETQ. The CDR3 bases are TGCGCCAGCAGCATAGCGGGGGACAACTACAATGAGCAGTTCTTC. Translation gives CASSIAGDNYNEQFF.

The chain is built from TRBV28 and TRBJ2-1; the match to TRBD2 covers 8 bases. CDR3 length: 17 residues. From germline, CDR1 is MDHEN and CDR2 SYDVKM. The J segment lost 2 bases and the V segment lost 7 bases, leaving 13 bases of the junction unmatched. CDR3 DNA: TGTGCCAGCATTACAGCCAAAGCGGGGGAAACCTACAATGAGCAGTTCTTC. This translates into CASITAKAGETYNEQFF.

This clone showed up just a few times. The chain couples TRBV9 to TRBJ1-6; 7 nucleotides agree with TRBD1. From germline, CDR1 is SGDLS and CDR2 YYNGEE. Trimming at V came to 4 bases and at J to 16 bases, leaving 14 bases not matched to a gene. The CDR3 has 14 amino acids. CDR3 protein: CASSPWDSGKGLHF. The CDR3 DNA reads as TGTGCCAGCAGCCCCTGGGACAGTGGGAAAGGTCTCCACTTT.

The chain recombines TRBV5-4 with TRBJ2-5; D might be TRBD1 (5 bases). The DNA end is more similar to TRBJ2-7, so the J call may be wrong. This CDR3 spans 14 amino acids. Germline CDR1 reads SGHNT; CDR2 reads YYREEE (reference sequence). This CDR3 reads CASSSSPGIYEQYF. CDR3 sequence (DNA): TGTGCCAGCAGCTCGTCGCCAGGGATTTACGAGCAGTACTTC.

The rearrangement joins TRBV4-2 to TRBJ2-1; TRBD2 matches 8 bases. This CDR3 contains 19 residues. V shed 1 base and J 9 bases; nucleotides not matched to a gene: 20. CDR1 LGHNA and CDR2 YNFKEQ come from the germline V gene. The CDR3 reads CASSQGDNPGLGGWGEQFF. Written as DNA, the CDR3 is TGTGCCAGCAGCCAAGGGGACAACCCGGGACTAGGAGGATGGGGTGAGCAGTTCTTC.

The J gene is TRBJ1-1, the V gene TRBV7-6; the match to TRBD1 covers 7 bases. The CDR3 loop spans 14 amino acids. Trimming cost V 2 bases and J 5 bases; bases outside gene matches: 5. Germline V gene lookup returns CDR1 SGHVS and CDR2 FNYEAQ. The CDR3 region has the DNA TGTGCCAGCAGCTTATCGACAGGGACTACTGAAGCTTTCTTT. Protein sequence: CASSLSTGTTEAFF.

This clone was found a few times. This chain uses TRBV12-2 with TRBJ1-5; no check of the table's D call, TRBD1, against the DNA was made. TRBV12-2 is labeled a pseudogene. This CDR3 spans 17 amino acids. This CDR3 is CASPYVDHRGRRQPQHF. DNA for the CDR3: TGTGCAAGTCCCTACGTCGACCACAGGGGACGGCGGCAGCCCCAGCATTTT.